Listed below are T cell receptor beta chains from one sample, sequenced in a study of blood T cell repertoires in COVID-19. The method was immunoSEQ multiplex PCR; TCRdb's version includes in-frame clones alone and lacks a portion of them. This sample yields 250,000 to 300,000 clones, of which about 88% are seen a single time; about 2% belongs to the top ten. The sample consisted of peripheral blood. These receptors were taken from a man aged 25-45 years with active or convalescent COVID-19. Each CDR3 is given with its conserved first and last residue. The D gene is left open where the match is weak. The size of a clone is reported for some rows only, either as once, few or many, or as a class for expanded clones.

cdr3_length clone_size j_call d_call v_call cdr3_nt cdr3_aa
14 NA TRBJ2-3 TRBD2 TRBV7-2 TGTGCCAGCAGCACAACTAGCGGGGCCGATACGCAGTATTTT CASSTTSGADTQYF
15 few TRBJ1-1 NA TRBV18 TGTGCCAGCTCACCACCGGTGGCGAGAGGGACTGAAGCTTTCTTT CASSPPVARGTEAFF
13 NA TRBJ1-6 TRBD1 TRBV6-5 TGTGCCAGCAGTTCACAGGGGTATTCACCCCTCCACTTT CASSSQGYSPLHF
11 NA TRBJ1-1 NA TRBV9 TGTGCCAGCAGCCCAGGCGTTGAAGCTTTCTTT CASSPGVEAFF
14 NA TRBJ1-5 NA TRBV19 TGTGCCAGTAGGGGGGAGGTCTTTGGTCAGCCCCAGCATTTT CASRGEVFGQPQHF
17 NA TRBJ2-3 TRBD2 TRBV4-1 TGCGCCAGCAGCCAAGATGGGGCGGGGGGGCCAGCAGATACGCAGTATTTT CASSQDGAGGPADTQYF
14 NA TRBJ2-4 NA TRBV3-1/TRBV3-2 TGTGCCAGCAGCCGGGGGGGGGCACAGAACATTCAGTACTTC CASSRGGAQNIQYF
13 NA TRBJ1-1 NA TRBV30 TGTGCCTGGAGTACCCAGGGTCACACTGAAGCTTTCTTT CAWSTQGHTEAFF
17 NA TRBJ2-5 NA TRBV7-9 TGTGCCAGCAGCTCGTCCGCAGTGGGGAGCCGCCAAGAGACCCAGTACTTC CASSSSAVGSRQETQYF
17 few TRBJ2-7 TRBD2 TRBV2 TGTGCCAGCAGGAGAAGGACTAGCGGGGGATCCTCCTACGAGCAGTACTTC CASRRRTSGGSSYEQYF
12 NA TRBJ1-2 NA TRBV12-3/TRBV12-4 TGTGCCAGCAGTCCGGGGTCGTATGGCTACACCTTC CASSPGSYGYTF
14 NA TRBJ2-3 TRBD2 TRBV19 TGTGCCAGTAGTATAGGTTCGGGGGGAGATACGCAGTATTTT CASSIGSGGDTQYF
15 NA TRBJ1-1 NA TRBV9 TGTGCCAGCAGCGCAGGGGAGACGGGCCGCCGTGAAGCTTTCTTT CASSAGETGRREAFF
15 once TRBJ1-4 TRBD1 TRBV9 TGTGCCAGCAGCGGGCCGGGACAGGATAATGAAAAACTGTTTTTT CASSGPGQDNEKLFF
16 NA TRBJ2-1 TRBD1 TRBV7-3 TGTGCCAGCAGCTCCAATCCGACAGGGGGTAGCAATGAGCAGTTCTTC CASSSNPTGGSNEQFF
18 NA TRBJ2-3 TRBD1 TRBV5-1 TGCGCCAGCAGCTTGTCGGGTCTGGGACAGGGGGGCACAGATACGCAGTATTTT CASSLSGLGQGGTDTQYF
15 once TRBJ2-5 NA TRBV7-9 TGTGCCAGCAGCTTTGGGGGCGGGGGACAAGAGACCCAGTACTTC CASSFGGGGQETQYF
17 NA TRBJ2-2 TRBD1 TRBV9 TGTGCCAGCAGCGTATGGGTTGACAGGGTACCAGGCGGGGAGCTGTTTTTT CASSVWVDRVPGGELFF
14 NA TRBJ1-6 NA TRBV5-6 TGTGCCAGCAGCATCCGGGAAACGGGCTCACCCCTCCACTTT CASSIRETGSPLHF
14 NA TRBJ1-5 NA TRBV6-5 TGTGCCAGCAGCAAGATCTATAGCAATCAGCCCCAGCATTTT CASSKIYSNQPQHF
15 NA TRBJ1-3 NA TRBV30 TGTGCCTGGAGTGTACGACAGTTCTCTGGAAACACCATATATTTT CAWSVRQFSGNTIYF
14 NA TRBJ1-2 TRBD1 TRBV6-5 TGTGCCAGCAGTTCGGACAGGGTTGTCTATGGCTACACCTTC CASSSDRVVYGYTF